Presented here are 23 T cell receptor beta chains from one specimen sequenced in a study of a mutant IDH1 vaccine in newly diagnosed glioma. Clones were read by immunoSEQ multiplex PCR, and TCRdb kept only the in-frame ones, dropping some. The sample lists roughly 38,000 clones; 78% were seen once. The time point here: baseline, week 1 (first vaccination visit). Treatment noted: pre-vaccination baseline after standard-of-care therapy. The input for sequencing was PBMCs, taken from a glioma patient treated with radiotherapy, temozolomide or both. The receptor source for this set is a man aged 35 to 55 with glioma. Some clones in this sample may be carry-over from other donors' samples.

The V gene is TRBV6-5, the J gene TRBJ2-7, with 11 bases that match TRBD1. This CDR3 has 15 amino acids. Germline V gene data show CDR1 as MNHEY and CDR2 as SVGAGI. Unmatched junction bases numbered 4, after V lost 0 bases and J lost 6 bases. The CDR3, as DNA: TGTGCCAGCAGTTACTCGGGACAGGGGGTTCTCGAGCAGTACTTC. Its protein product is CASSYSGQGVLEQYF.

This chain joins TRBV4-1 and TRBJ2-2; the D gene is possibly TRBD2 (6 bases). The CDR3 extends over 14 amino acids. The V gene lost 4 bases and the J gene lost 5 bases, with 11 bases spanning the gap. CDR1 and CDR2 (germline): MGHRA, YSYEKL. The CDR3 sequence is CASSRPGGTGELFF. CDR3 in DNA: TGCGCCAGCAGCCGACCTGGGGGGACCGGGGAGCTGTTTTTT.

This clone has just a few counts. The chain has TRBV27 and TRBJ1-1; D ambiguous. V was clipped by 2 bases and J by 3 bases, with 13 bases between them. The germline V gene has CDR1 MNHEY and CDR2 SMNVEV (reference sequence). This CDR3 is 15 amino acids long. CDR3: CASSLRTNRDTEAFF. In DNA form, the CDR3 reads TGTGCCAGCAGTTTACGAACTAATAGGGACACTGAAGCTTTCTTT.

This clone has more than one count but fewer than ten. V gene TRBV5-1 combines with J gene TRBJ1-6, with no clear D. The CDR3 is 16 residues long. CDR1 SGHRS and CDR2 YFSETQ come from the germline V gene. V lost 5 bases and J 6 bases, leaving 18 bases between the germline ends. The CDR3 reads CASSRLVRQLNSPLHF. The CDR3 DNA is TGCGCCAGCAGTAGGCTTGTTAGGCAGCTTAATTCACCCCTCCACTTT.

The CDR3 here is CASSTGYAEAFF. The CDR3 DNA follows: TGTGCCAGCAGTACAGGGTACGCTGAAGCTTTCTTT. The chain employs TRBV2 and TRBJ1-1; a possible D gene is TRBD1 (6 bases). The CDR3 consists of 12 residues. Germline CDR1 and CDR2: SNHLY and FYNNEI. With 5 bases removed from V and 6 bases from J, the gap between germline ends came to 10 bases. Using reference TRBV2 and TRBJ1-1 for the parts outside the CDR3, the full variable domain is EPEVTQTPSHQVTQMGQEVILRCVPISNHLYFYWYRQILGQKVEFLVSFYNNEISEKSEIFDDQFSVERPDGSNFTLKIRSTKLEDSAMYFCASSTGYAEAFFGQGTRLTVV.

This chain uses TRBV10-3 with TRBJ2-7, with D perhaps being TRBD1 or TRBD2 (5 bases each). Germline CDR1 and CDR2: ENHRY and SYGVKD. The length of the CDR3 is 14 residues. Trimming shortened V by 10 bases and J by 0 bases, and 16 bases separated the two germline ends. In DNA, the CDR3 is TGTGCCACCGGGACCGCTTCGAGCTCCTACGAGCAGTACTTC. This translates into CATGTASSSYEQYF.

The chain employs TRBV4-3 and TRBJ1-1; D may be TRBD1 (5 bases). Trimming removed 1 base from V and 2 bases from J, with 11 bases in between. The CDR3 sequence is 15 residues long. The V gene's germline CDR1 is LGHNA and CDR2 YSLEER. Here the CDR3 DNA reads TGCGCCAGCAGCCAAGGCGGGGGGGGAAACACTGAAGCTTTCTTT. This codes for CASSQGGGGNTEAFF.

The V and J genes are TRBV6-1 and TRBJ2-7; 7 positions match TRBD2. The CDR3 is 12 amino acids. Germline lookup yields CDR1 MNHNS and CDR2 SASEGT. With 11 bases clipped from V and 6 bases from J, the junction kept 10 bases outside the gene matches. Here the CDR3 DNA reads TGTGCCTGCCGGGGAGGGGTGGGCGAGCAGTACTTC. Protein: CACRGGVGEQYF.

This chain connects TRBV6-6 to TRBJ2-7; no definite D call. The germline V gene has CDR1 MNHNY and CDR2 SVGAGI (reference sequence). The CDR3 sequence is 13 residues long. Trimming left V 7 bases short and J 0 bases short, with 10 bases between. The CDR3 spells CASISPFSYEQYF. In nucleotides, the CDR3 is TGTGCCAGCATCTCGCCCTTCTCCTACGAGCAGTACTTC.

The chain links TRBV19 to TRBJ1-3; D unresolved. Trimming removed 8 bases at V and 4 bases at J, with 12 bases between. The CDR3 has 13 residues. The germline V gene has CDR1 LNHDA and CDR2 SQIVND (reference sequence). CDR3 residues: CASGETQGNTIYF. CDR3 in DNA: TGTGCCAGTGGCGAGACACAGGGAAACACCATATATTTT.

About this clone itself: Other nucleotide sequences in the sample specify the same CDR3. The rearrangement uses TRBV30 and TRBJ1-2; D gene ambiguous. Germline lookup yields CDR1 GTSNPN and CDR2 SVGIG (reference sequence). Trimming left V 0 bases short and J 8 bases short, with 16 bases between. This CDR3 is 14 amino acids long. The CDR3: CAWSVQTPSYGYTF. CDR3 nucleotides: TGTGCCTGGAGTGTACAAACACCGAGCTACGGCTACACCTTC. The full variable domain, with the rest looked up from reference TRBV30 and TRBJ1-2, is SQTIHQWPATLVQPVGSPLSLECTVEGTSNPNLYWYRQAAGRGLQLLFYSVGIGQISSEVPQNLSASRPQDRQFILSSKKLLLSDSGFYLCAWSVQTPSYGYTFGSGTRLTVV.

The V gene is TRBV19, the J gene TRBJ1-1; perhaps TRBD1 as D (5 bases). V was trimmed by 7 bases and J by 2 bases, leaving 8 bases between them. Per germline, CDR1 LNHDA and CDR2 SQIVND (reference sequence). The CDR3 runs 12 residues. In DNA, the CDR3 is TGTGCCAGTATCAGGGCAAACACTGAAGCTTTCTTT. Its translation: CASIRANTEAFF.

The chain uses TRBV23-1 and TRBJ1-5, with a possible D match to TRBD1 (6 bases). TRBV23-1 falls under the ORF class, with uncertain function. V was clipped by 2 bases and J by 0 bases, with 17 bases between them. This CDR3 is 18 amino acids long. CDR3 in amino acids: CASSQTQGRLNSNQPQHF. CDR3 sequence (DNA): TGCGCCAGCAGTCAAACACAGGGACGGCTAAATAGCAATCAGCCCCAGCATTTT.

The rearrangement joins TRBV10-2 to TRBJ1-6, with a weak D call TRBD1 (5 bases). Trimming took 2 bases from V and 5 from J, leaving 13 bases between them. Germline V CDR1 and CDR2: WSHSY, SAAADI. The CDR3 spans 16 residues. In DNA, the CDR3 is TGCGCCAGCAGTGAGACGGGCAGGGCCGATAATTCACCCCTCCACTTT. Translated: CASSETGRADNSPLHF.

The V call is TRBV6-5, the J call TRBJ1-1; D is ambiguous. Germline V gene data show CDR1 as MNHEY and CDR2 as SVGAGI. V was cut by 0 bases and J by 0 bases, with 8 bases left in between. This CDR3 has 15 amino acids. CDR3 sequence (DNA): TGTGCCAGCAGTTACTCCTATGGGGTGAACACTGAAGCTTTCTTT. Translation: CASSYSYGVNTEAFF.

The V and J genes are TRBV12-5 and TRBJ2-7; 8 bases are shared with TRBD2. V lost 3 bases, J lost 2 bases, and 12 bases stayed unmatched. The germline CDR1 and CDR2 sequences are LGHNT and FRNRAP. CDR3 length: 17 residues. This chain's CDR3 is CASGFRLSGGPTYEQYF. The CDR3 DNA follows: TGTGCTAGTGGTTTTCGATTGAGCGGGGGCCCTACCTACGAGCAGTACTTC.

The V gene is TRBV6-6, the J gene TRBJ1-2; the D gene is possibly TRBD1 (6 bases). The CDR3 contains 14 residues. Trimming cost V 0 bases and J 3 bases, with 8 bases left between them. Per the germline V gene, CDR1 is MNHNY and CDR2 is SVGAGI (reference sequence). CDR3 sequence (DNA): TGTGCCAGCAGTTACTCACGGACAGACTATGGCTACACCTTC. This encodes CASSYSRTDYGYTF.

The V call is TRBV16, the J call TRBJ1-1; TRBD1 is a possible D gene (5 bases). The ends were cut back, 2 bases at V and 1 base at J, with 11 bases in the middle. CDR1 and CDR2 from the germline V gene are KGHSY and FQNENV. This CDR3 is 15 amino acids long. The CDR3 DNA reads TGTGCCAGCAGCCAAGAGCAGGGCCGGAACACTGAAGCTTTCTTT. Amino acid sequence: CASSQEQGRNTEAFF.

This clone has only one observation. This chain uses TRBV10-3 with TRBJ1-6; 7 bases map to TRBD1. Germline V gives CDR1 ENHRY, CDR2 SYGVKD. The J segment lost 9 bases and the V segment lost 0 bases, leaving 5 bases of the junction unmatched. This CDR3 spans 15 amino acids. The CDR3 nucleotides read TGTGCCATCAGTGAGTCGCACAGGGGTGTTTCACCCCTCCACTTT. Protein product: CAISESHRGVSPLHF.

This chain links TRBV5-1 with TRBJ1-4; perhaps TRBD1 as D (5 bases). Germline V CDR1 and CDR2: SGHRS, YFSETQ. The CDR3 spans 16 residues. V shed 1 base and J shed 4 bases, with 14 bases lying between them. This CDR3 is CASSLQGGAVNEKLFF. In DNA, the CDR3 is TGCGCCAGCAGCTTGCAGGGTGGGGCAGTTAATGAAAAACTGTTTTTT.

The CDR3 sequence: CASSQGPSTDTQYF. DNA for the CDR3: TGCGCCAGCAGCCAAGGTCCTAGCACAGATACGCAGTATTTT. This chain joins TRBV4-1 and TRBJ2-3; D call uncertain. Trimming cost V 1 base and J 0 bases, with 5 bases left between them. Germline CDR1 and CDR2: MGHRA and YSYEKL. The CDR3 runs to 14 residues.

The CDR3: CASSSRQQNTEAFF. DNA for the CDR3: TGTGCCAGCAGTTCCCGACAGCAGAACACTGAAGCTTTCTTT. The rearrangement uses TRBV28 and TRBJ1-1; TRBD1 might be the D (5 bases). Trimming pared 4 bases from V and 1 base from J, leaving 10 bases between. The CDR3 sequence is 14 residues long. Germline V gene lookup returns CDR1 MDHEN and CDR2 SYDVKM.

The chain has TRBV30 and TRBJ1-1, with TRBD1 as a possible D gene (5 bases). Trimming cost V 3 bases and J 1 base, with 9 bases left between them. Germline V gene lookup returns CDR1 GTSNPN and CDR2 SVGIG (reference sequence). This CDR3 comprises 13 residues. CDR3 in DNA: TGTGCCTGGAGCAACAGGCGGAACACTGAAGCTTTCTTT. Its translation is CAWSNRRNTEAFF. Variable domain in full (rest from reference TRBV30 and TRBJ1-1): SQTIHQWPATLVQPVGSPLSLECTVEGTSNPNLYWYRQAAGRGLQLLFYSVGIGQISSEVPQNLSASRPQDRQFILSSKKLLLSDSGFYLCAWSNRRNTEAFFGQGTRLTVV.